What follows are 23 T cell receptor beta chains derived from one specimen sequenced in a study of blood T cell repertoires in COVID-19. Method: immunoSEQ multiplex PCR; TCRdb's copy keeps in-frame clones and lacks some. The table includes under 300,000 clones, just over 85% detected once. The sequenced material came from PBMCs or T cells enriched from blood (not recorded which). All receptors derive from a man between 18 and 29 years old who had recovered from COVID-19.

The V call is TRBV7-9, the J call TRBJ2-5, with 8 bases lining up with TRBD2. There are 13 residues in the CDR3. Germline-derived CDR1 and CDR2 are SEHNR and FQNEAQ (reference sequence). V was pared by 1 base and J by 5 bases, with 0 bases of the junction left unmatched. The CDR3 DNA reads TGTGCCAGCAGCTTAGGACTAGCGGAGACCCAGTACTTC. Translating it yields CASSLGLAETQYF.

This sequence joins TRBV29-1 and TRBJ2-1; 14 bases agree with TRBD2. Trimming cost V 7 bases and J 4 bases; bases outside gene matches: 3. The CDR3 is made up of 14 amino acids. CDR1 and CDR2 (germline): SQVTM, ANQGSEA. CDR3 sequence reads: CSARLAGGYNEQFF. In DNA, the CDR3 is TGCAGCGCCCGACTAGCGGGGGGGTACAATGAGCAGTTCTTC.

This clone was detected a few times. The rearrangement uses TRBV2 and TRBJ2-7, with 9 bases fitting TRBD1. The CDR3 is 14 residues long. V lost 7 bases to trimming and J lost 4 bases; unmatched junction nucleotides: 8. CDR1 is SNHLY and CDR2 is FYNNEI in the germline V gene. CDR3: CASKRGQGIYEQYF. The CDR3 nucleotides are TGTGCCAGCAAGCGGGGACAGGGAATATACGAGCAGTACTTC. Supplemented by reference TRBV2 and TRBJ2-7, the full variable domain reads EPEVTQTPSHQVTQMGQEVILRCVPISNHLYFYWYRQILGQKVEFLVSFYNNEISEKSEIFDDQFSVERPDGSNFTLKIRSTKLEDSAMYFCASKRGQGIYEQYFGPGTRLTVT.

This clone was seen once. The CDR3 is CASSVPGGTIRTQYF. CDR3 in DNA: TGTGCCAGCAGCGTACCCGGGGGGACCATACGGACCCAGTACTTC. The chain couples TRBV5-6 to TRBJ2-5; 7 nucleotides line up with TRBD2. The trim removed 4 bases at V and 7 bases at J, leaving 13 bases unmatched. Germline V gives CDR1 SGHDT, CDR2 YYEEEE. This CDR3 is built from 15 residues.

The V gene is TRBV7-2, the J gene TRBJ2-5; 12 bases are a match to TRBD2. The CDR3 sequence is 16 residues long. Germline V gene data show CDR1 as SGHTA and CDR2 as FQGNSA. Trimming removed 5 bases from V and 7 bases from J; junction bases left unmatched: 11. CDR3 region: CASSPTTSGGRGTQYF. CDR3 nucleotide sequence: TGTGCCAGCAGCCCAACAACTAGCGGGGGGCGTGGGACCCAGTACTTC.

The chain employs TRBV4-1 and TRBJ1-2, with TRBD1 identical over 10 bases. The CDR3 consists of 15 residues. CDR1 and CDR2 (germline): MGHRA, YSYEKL. The junction had 10 bases not matched to a gene; V was cut back by 5 bases and J by 7 bases. CDR3 residues: CASSYQFGTGAGYTF. Here the CDR3 DNA reads TGCGCCAGCAGCTACCAGTTCGGGACAGGGGCTGGCTACACCTTC.

This chain connects TRBV7-9 to TRBJ2-7, with D possibly being TRBD2 (5 bases). Germline assignment: CDR1 SEHNR and CDR2 FQNEAQ (reference sequence). This CDR3 contains 14 residues. V gave up 4 bases and J gave up 6 bases, with 16 bases separating them. DNA for the CDR3: TGTGCCAGCAGCTCATCGGGTAGCGTGGGCGAGCAGTACTTC. Translating gives CASSSSGSVGEQYF.

The gene calls are TRBV27 and TRBJ2-1; 7 bases line up with TRBD2. Germline loops: CDR1 MNHEY, CDR2 SMNVEV (reference sequence). The CDR3 is 19 amino acids. The ends lost 5 bases at V and 0 bases at J; junction bases unmatched: 16. CDR3 amino acids: CASSPHRLGLLSSYNEQFF. In nucleotides, the CDR3 is TGTGCCAGCAGTCCCCACCGCCTGGGACTATTAAGCTCCTACAATGAGCAGTTCTTC.

This sequence joins TRBV19 and TRBJ2-7; 7 bases match TRBD1. V was pared by 10 bases and J by 4 bases, with 10 bases of the junction left unmatched. The CDR3 is 13 amino acids. From germline, CDR1 is LNHDA and CDR2 SQIVND (reference sequence). CDR3 loop: CATGTAPIYEQYF. The CDR3 coding sequence is TGTGCCACCGGGACAGCTCCTATTTACGAGCAGTACTTC.

This chain links TRBV27 with TRBJ2-2; 13 nucleotides align to TRBD2. Germline values: CDR1 MNHEY, CDR2 SMNVEV (reference sequence). The V gene end was trimmed by 4 bases and the J gene end by 0 bases; junction bases not matched to a gene: 5. CDR3 size: 18 residues. The CDR3 region has the DNA TGTGCCAGCAGTTCGACTAGCGGGAGGAAGGCGAACACCGGGGAGCTGTTTTTT. Residues: CASSSTSGRKANTGELFF.

The CDR3 region is CAIRDRANQPQHF. In DNA, the CDR3 is TGTGCCATCCGGGACAGAGCTAATCAGCCCCAGCATTTT. The V gene is TRBV10-3, the J gene TRBJ1-5; 7 nucleotides agree with TRBD1. This CDR3 has 13 residues. Germline V CDR1 and CDR2: ENHRY, SYGVKD. V shed 8 bases and J 4 bases; nucleotides not matched to a gene: 5.

The chain links TRBV5-4 to TRBJ2-7, with 7 positions matching TRBD2. The CDR3 is 15 amino acids. Trimming cost V 1 base and J 2 bases; bases outside gene matches: 6. Germline V gives CDR1 SGHNT, CDR2 YYREEE (reference sequence). The chain's CDR3 is CASSLYQAGPYEQYF. The CDR3, as DNA: TGTGCCAGCAGCTTGTACCAAGCGGGACCCTACGAGCAGTACTTC. Drawing the rest from reference TRBV5-4 and TRBJ2-7, the complete variable domain is ETGVTQSPTHLIKTRGQQVTLRCSSQSGHNTVSWYQQALGQGPQFIFQYYREEENGRGNFPPRFSGLQFPNYSSELNVNALELDDSALYLCASSLYQAGPYEQYFGPGTRLTVT.

J is TRBJ1-4 and V is TRBV7-8; D unresolved. Germline assignment: CDR1 SGHVS and CDR2 FQNEAQ. The CDR3 runs to 15 residues. V lost 5 bases and J 5 bases, leaving 15 bases between the germline ends. CDR3 DNA sequence: TGTGCCAGCAGCCCGCGGAGGATACAGAATGAAAAACTGTTTTTT. Protein sequence: CASSPRRIQNEKLFF.

This clone has just one count. The genes are TRBV6-6 and TRBJ1-2; D unresolved. The CDR3 has 17 residues. The germline gives CDR1 MNHNY, CDR2 SVGAGI (reference sequence). Trimming stripped 5 bases from V and 2 bases from J, with 21 bases between. The DNA for the CDR3 is TGTGCCAGCAGTCCAATCGGGGTGCAGTTTCTCAACTATGGCTACACCTTC. This sequence encodes CASSPIGVQFLNYGYTF.

The chain joins TRBV4-2 to TRBJ2-7, with 9 bases aligning to TRBD2. The germline V gene encodes CDR1 LGHNA and CDR2 YNFKEQ. The CDR3 runs 16 residues. After removal of 0 bases from V and 4 bases from J, the junction contained 7 bases not matched to a gene. Written as DNA, the CDR3 is TGTGCCAGCAGCCAAGATCGTAAGCGGGAGGTATACGAGCAGTACTTC. Translated: CASSQDRKREVYEQYF.

This sequence joins TRBV7-2 and TRBJ2-7; 8 bases fit TRBD1. The CDR3 covers 14 residues. Unmatched junction bases numbered 2, after V lost 1 base and J lost 3 bases. CDR1 and CDR2 from the germline V gene are SGHTA and FQGNSA. The CDR3 protein is CASSLGTGLYEQYF. The CDR3 nucleotides read TGTGCCAGCAGCTTAGGGACAGGGCTCTACGAGCAGTACTTC.

The table lists this clone with many counts. J is TRBJ2-2 and V is TRBV27, with unresolved D. In germline, CDR1 is MNHEY, CDR2 SMNVEV (reference sequence). Trimming stripped 3 bases from V and 3 bases from J, with 11 bases between. This CDR3 is 15 amino acids long. The chain's CDR3 is CASSFGPGYTGELFF. For the CDR3, the DNA is TGTGCCAGCAGTTTTGGTCCGGGTTACACCGGGGAGCTGTTTTTT.

The chain couples TRBV7-2 to TRBJ2-5, with D possibly matching TRBD1 (6 bases). The germline CDR1 and CDR2 sequences are SGHTA and FQGNSA. The CDR3 covers 14 residues. The V and J ends lost 4 bases and 5 bases respectively, with 14 bases between them. The CDR3 loop reads CASSSQGPPETQYF. CDR3 sequence (DNA): TGTGCCAGCAGCTCCCAGGGGCCCCCGGAGACCCAGTACTTC. Full variable domain (missing parts from reference TRBV7-2 and TRBJ2-5): GAGVSQSPSNKVTEKGKDVELRCDPISGHTALYWYRQSLGQGLEFLIYFQGNSAPDKSGLPSDRFSAERTGGSVSTLTIQRTQQEDSAVYLCASSSQGPPETQYFGPGTRLLVL.

The chain links TRBV18 to TRBJ2-4, with TRBD2 as a possible D gene (5 bases). Trimming stripped 2 bases from V and 8 bases from J, with 13 bases between. CDR3 length equals 14 residues. The germline gives CDR1 KGHSH, CDR2 LQKENI. CDR3 residues: CASSPGGFWDIQYF. The CDR3 DNA reads TGTGCCAGCTCACCAGGCGGGTTTTGGGACATTCAGTACTTC.

This chain's CDR3 is CSVGRAGGTDTQYF. In DNA, the CDR3 is TGCAGCGTTGGTAGAGCGGGGGGCACAGATACGCAGTATTTT. The J gene is TRBJ2-3, the V gene TRBV29-1, with 8 nucleotides matching TRBD2. V lost 4 bases, J lost 1 base, and 4 bases stayed unmatched. Germline CDR1 SQVTM, CDR2 ANQGSEA. The length of the CDR3 is 14 residues.

The V gene is TRBV5-1, the J gene TRBJ2-3, with 15 positions matching TRBD2. The CDR3 contains 18 residues. V was pared by 0 bases and J by 3 bases, with 5 bases of the junction left unmatched. The V gene's germline CDR1 is SGHRS and CDR2 YFSETQ. The CDR3 nucleotides read TGCGCCAGCAGCTTGGGGACTAGCGGGAGGGCGTTTACAGATACGCAGTATTTT. It yields the protein CASSLGTSGRAFTDTQYF.

The chain is built from TRBV19 and TRBJ1-1; 7 positions agree with TRBD1. CDR3 length: 13 amino acids. Germline V gene lookup returns CDR1 LNHDA and CDR2 SQIVND (reference sequence). The J segment lost 5 bases and the V segment lost 3 bases, leaving 3 bases of the junction unmatched. CDR3 DNA: TGTGCCAGTAGTATGCTACAGGGGACTGAAGCTTTCTTT. It codes for CASSMLQGTEAFF.

The chain links TRBV24-1 to TRBJ1-1, with D unclear. Germline V lookup: CDR1 KGHDR, CDR2 SFDVKD. The CDR3 spans 12 residues. The ends were cut back, 5 bases at V and 5 bases at J, with 8 bases in the middle. The CDR3 DNA follows: TGTGCCACCAGTGGCGGGGAGACTGAAGCTTTCTTT. It codes for CATSGGETEAFF.